One and the same sample provided the 30 T cell receptor beta chains below, sequenced in a study of T cell responses to AZD1222 COVID-19 vaccine. Only in-frame clones appear in the TCRdb table, and some are missing; sequencing was by immunoSEQ multiplex PCR. Found here are 100,000 to 150,000 clones, 80% to 90% of them singletons; the top ten hold roughly 5.4%. The specimen comprised peripheral blood, sampled on day 0 of AZD1222 vaccination. These receptors came from an adult in good health.

The chain joins TRBV9 to TRBJ2-2, with a possible D match to TRBD1 (6 bases). The CDR3 has 13 amino acids. Deletions cut 3 bases from V and 7 bases from J, with 10 bases between. CDR1 is SGDLS, CDR2 YYNGEE, per germline. CDR3 DNA: TGTGCCAGCAGCGCCCGGACAGTCGGGGAGCTGTTTTTT. It codes for CASSARTVGELFF.

This clone was detected only once. J is TRBJ1-1 and V is TRBV6-2 or TRBV6-3; tentatively, D is TRBD1 (6 bases). The CDR3 is 14 residues long. Per germline, CDR1 MNHEY and CDR2 SVGEGT. V was shortened by 3 bases and J by 6 bases, with 14 bases between the two germline ends. The CDR3 sequence is CASSYYREKAEAFF. In DNA, the CDR3 is TGTGCCAGCAGTTATTACAGGGAGAAGGCTGAAGCTTTCTTT.

The chain has TRBV29-1 and TRBJ2-7; TRBD1 matches at 7 bases. Trimming cost V 5 bases and J 5 bases; bases outside gene matches: 9. Germline-derived CDR1 and CDR2 are SQVTM and ANQGSEA. This CDR3 has 13 amino acids. CDR3 protein: CSVSTGLVNEQYF. The CDR3 DNA reads as TGCAGCGTTTCGACAGGGTTGGTCAACGAGCAGTACTTC.

In this sample, this clone turned up a few times. The chain recombines TRBV5-1 with TRBJ1-6; D gene uncertain. CDR1 is SGHRS, CDR2 YFSETQ, per germline. This CDR3 region has 13 residues. Deletions cut 3 bases from V and 8 bases from J, with 9 bases between. CDR3 DNA sequence: TGCGCCAGCAGCTCGGTCCTTGATTCACCCCTCCACTTT. Protein product: CASSSVLDSPLHF.

This clone was detected only once. CDR3: CASSPRGDSYNSPLHF. For the CDR3, the DNA is TGTGCCAGCAGCCCCCGGGGGGACTCCTATAATTCACCCCTCCACTTT. The rearrangement uses TRBV5-4 and TRBJ1-6, with D perhaps TRBD1 (5 bases). The CDR3 covers 16 residues. V was cut by 4 bases and J by 0 bases, with 11 bases left in between. Germline assignment: CDR1 SGHNT and CDR2 YYREEE (reference sequence).

The gene calls are TRBV7-7 and TRBJ2-3, with D unclear. In germline, CDR1 is SSHAT, CDR2 FNYEAQ (reference sequence). Trimming pared 3 bases from V and 2 bases from J, leaving 9 bases between. This CDR3 has 14 amino acids. The DNA for the CDR3 is TGTGCCAGCAGCTTTAATCGGTACACAGATACGCAGTATTTT. Translated: CASSFNRYTDTQYF.

The genes are TRBV3-1 (or the pseudogene TRBV3-2) and TRBJ2-1, with a tentative D call TRBD2 (6 bases). Trimming removed 4 bases from V and 7 bases from J, with 17 bases in between. This CDR3 is built from 15 residues. The germline V gene has CDR1 LGHDT and CDR2 YNNKEL (reference sequence). The CDR3 reads CASSLLQGRGNEQFF. In DNA form, the CDR3 reads TGTGCCAGCAGCCTCTTGCAGGGCCGGGGGAATGAGCAGTTCTTC.

The CDR3 protein is CASSLQIQNTEAFF. The DNA for the CDR3 is TGTGCCAGCAGTTTACAGATCCAGAACACTGAAGCTTTCTTT. This chain links TRBV6-5 with TRBJ1-1; D uncertain. V dropped 4 bases and J dropped 1 base, with 10 bases sitting between them. The germline gives CDR1 MNHEY, CDR2 SVGAGI. The CDR3 length is 14 residues.

This clone was picked up one time. The rearrangement uses TRBV18 and TRBJ1-3; no clear D. Germline-derived CDR1 and CDR2 are KGHSH and LQKENI. Trimming left V 3 bases short and J 4 bases short, with 10 bases between. This CDR3 spans 14 amino acids. Here the CDR3 reads CASSPRPGGNTIYF. As DNA, the CDR3 is TGTGCCAGCTCACCTCGCCCGGGGGGAAACACCATATATTTT.

The DNA for the CDR3 is TGTGCCAGCAGTCCACAGGGAGGAGGTGAGACCCAGTACTTC. Protein: CASSPQGGGETQYF. The chain combines TRBV27 with TRBJ2-5; D may correspond to TRBD1 or TRBD2 (6 bases each). Trimming pared 5 bases from V and 5 bases from J, leaving 15 bases between. Germline loops: CDR1 MNHEY, CDR2 SMNVEV (reference sequence). CDR3 length equals 14 residues.

The chain joins TRBV5-5 to TRBJ1-6; D unclear. The V gene's germline CDR1 is SGHKS and CDR2 YYEKEE (reference sequence). The CDR3 is 18 amino acids. Trimming stripped 3 bases from V and 0 bases from J, with 16 bases between. The CDR3 sequence: CASSSHQDLSSYNSPLHF. The CDR3 DNA follows: TGTGCCAGCAGCTCCCACCAGGACCTGAGCTCCTATAATTCACCCCTCCACTTT.

The gene calls are TRBV19 and TRBJ1-1; TRBD1 matches 8 bases. The CDR3 length is 15 residues. The germline V gene encodes CDR1 LNHDA and CDR2 SQIVND (reference sequence). V dropped 10 bases and J dropped 0; count of bases not matched to a gene: 10. CDR3 residues: CATLDRGRMNTEAFF. In DNA, the CDR3 is TGTGCCACCCTAGACAGGGGAAGAATGAACACTGAAGCTTTCTTT.

The rearrangement joins TRBV3-1 (or the pseudogene TRBV3-2) to TRBJ1-6, with a tentative D call TRBD1 (5 bases). Germline V gene data show CDR1 as LGHDT and CDR2 as YNNKEL (reference sequence). The CDR3 loop spans 14 amino acids. Trimming pared 1 base from V and 7 bases from J, leaving 8 bases between. CDR3 protein: CASSQAQGNSPLHF. The CDR3 nucleotides are TGTGCCAGCAGCCAAGCCCAGGGAAATTCACCCCTCCACTTT.

Turning to this clone: This CDR3 is also generated by other DNA sequences in the sample. This chain links TRBV12-3 or TRBV12-4 with TRBJ1-4; D may be TRBD1 (6 bases). This CDR3 has 13 amino acids. With 2 bases removed from V and 8 bases from J, the gap between germline ends came to 9 bases. Here the CDR3 reads CASSLRGREKLFF. CDR3 coding DNA: TGTGCCAGCAGTTTACGGGGGCGGGAAAAACTGTTTTTT.

This chain uses TRBV19 with TRBJ2-7; 8 bases align to TRBD1. The V gene's germline CDR1 is LNHDA and CDR2 SQIVND (reference sequence). This CDR3 comprises 18 residues. V dropped 3 bases and J dropped 1; count of bases not matched to a gene: 14. CDR3 DNA sequence: TGTGCCAGTAGTATCAGGAGGGGAACAGGACAGGGATCCTACGAGCAGTACTTC. Its protein product is CASSIRRGTGQGSYEQYF.

The chain is built from TRBV7-6 and TRBJ2-2; the match to TRBD2 covers 9 bases. There are 16 residues in the CDR3. V gave up 5 bases and J gave up 6 bases; unmatched junction bases: 10. Germline V gene lookup returns CDR1 SGHVS and CDR2 FNYEAQ. The CDR3 coding sequence is TGTGCCAGCAGCCCGCTGGCGGGAGGGTCTGCCGGGGAGCTGTTTTTT. Translating it yields CASSPLAGGSAGELFF.

The chain is built from TRBV18 and TRBJ2-2, with no clear D. Germline CDR1 is KGHSH and CDR2 is LQKENI. V was trimmed by 4 bases and J by 0 bases, leaving 3 bases between them. This CDR3 has 13 amino acids. The chain's CDR3 is CASSHSNTGELFF. The CDR3 DNA follows: TGTGCCAGCTCACACTCGAACACCGGGGAGCTGTTTTTT.

V and J are TRBV11-2 and TRBJ1-2; 7 bases are shared with TRBD1. Germline V gives CDR1 SGHAT, CDR2 FQNNGV. The V gene end was trimmed by 3 bases and the J gene end by 6 bases; junction bases not matched to a gene: 13. This CDR3 has 16 amino acids. CDR3 residues: CASSLKGPRQGDGYTF. The DNA for the CDR3 is TGTGCCAGCAGCTTGAAGGGGCCCCGACAGGGAGATGGCTACACCTTC.

The CDR3 protein is CASSFVRYEQYF. The CDR3 region has the DNA TGTGCCAGCAGTTTCGTCCGCTACGAGCAGTACTTC. The chain carries TRBV28 and TRBJ2-7; D is undetermined. The ends were cut back, 3 bases at V and 3 bases at J, with 6 bases in the middle. The CDR3 loop spans 12 amino acids. Germline CDR1 reads MDHEN; CDR2 reads SYDVKM.

The rearrangement joins TRBV24-1 to TRBJ1-5; 11 nucleotides match TRBD1. The CDR3 length is 16 residues. Per the germline V gene, CDR1 is KGHDR and CDR2 is SFDVKD. V was clipped by 4 bases and J by 3 bases; unmatched bases: 4. CDR3: CATSDWTGGHNQPQHF. The CDR3 nucleotides read TGTGCCACCAGTGACTGGACAGGGGGCCACAATCAGCCCCAGCATTTT.

The genes are TRBV2 and TRBJ2-1, with 10 bases that match TRBD2. Germline V lookup: CDR1 SNHLY, CDR2 FYNNEI. This CDR3 region has 15 residues. Trimming took 8 bases from V and 9 from J; bases not matched to a gene: 13. As DNA, the CDR3 is TGTGCCAGCGGCCCGGGGGTAGCGGGAGGTCCTGAGCAGTTCTTC. Amino acids: CASGPGVAGGPEQFF.

The chain employs TRBV29-1 and TRBJ1-2; 7 bases are shared with TRBD1. The CDR3 is 13 amino acids. The V gene's germline CDR1 is SQVTM and CDR2 ANQGSEA. The junction had 5 bases not matched to a gene; V was cut back by 3 bases and J by 4 bases. The CDR3 is CSVETGWGYGYTF. In DNA form, the CDR3 reads TGCAGCGTTGAGACAGGGTGGGGCTATGGCTACACCTTC.

The V gene is TRBV7-2, the J gene TRBJ1-5; no clear D. CDR1 is SGHTA, CDR2 FQGNSA, per germline. The CDR3 loop spans 14 amino acids. V lost 1 base, J lost 10 bases, and 14 bases lay in between. The DNA for the CDR3 is TGTGCCAGCAGCTTAGGGGTGACGCACACACCCCAGCATTTT. Translated: CASSLGVTHTPQHF.

V gene TRBV19 combines with J gene TRBJ2-7; TRBD2 agrees at 10 bases. Germline CDR1 is LNHDA and CDR2 is SQIVND (reference sequence). CDR3 length: 17 amino acids. The V gene end was trimmed by 3 bases and the J gene end by 0 bases; junction bases not matched to a gene: 8. CDR3 sequence reads: CASSISASGGFSYEQYF. The CDR3 DNA is TGTGCCAGTAGTATCTCGGCTAGCGGGGGTTTCTCCTACGAGCAGTACTTC.

This chain uses TRBV11-2 with TRBJ2-1, with TRBD2 matching over 7 bases. V shed 2 bases and J 0 bases; nucleotides not matched to a gene: 4. CDR1 SGHAT and CDR2 FQNNGV come from the germline V gene. The CDR3 spans 16 residues. CDR3 loop: CASSLRRESSYNEQFF. The CDR3 DNA reads as TGTGCCAGCAGCTTACGGCGGGAGAGCTCCTACAATGAGCAGTTCTTC.

The J gene is TRBJ1-3, the V gene TRBV9; D perhaps matches TRBD1 (6 bases). Germline V CDR1 and CDR2: SGDLS, YYNGEE. The CDR3 is 17 residues long. V lost 0 bases, J lost 0 bases, and 13 bases lay in between. CDR3 loop: CASSVDWGPGSGNTIYF. The CDR3 DNA reads TGTGCCAGCAGCGTAGATTGGGGGCCAGGCTCTGGAAACACCATATATTTT. Complete variable domain (other parts from reference TRBV9 and TRBJ1-3): DSGVTQTPKHLITATGQRVTLRCSPRSGDLSVYWYQQSLDQGLQFLIQYYNGEERAKGNILERFSAQQFPDLHSELNLSSLELGDSALYFCASSVDWGPGSGNTIYFGEGSWLTVV.

The CDR3, as DNA: TGCGCCAGCAGCTTGGGGGACACCAATTCACCCCTCCACTTT. Its protein is CASSLGDTNSPLHF. The V gene is TRBV5-1, the J gene TRBJ1-6; D might be TRBD1 (6 bases). Per germline, CDR1 SGHRS and CDR2 YFSETQ. Trimming pared 0 bases from V and 7 bases from J, leaving 8 bases between. CDR3 length equals 14 residues.

This clone has only one observation. The V and J genes are TRBV28 and TRBJ1-2; tentatively, D is TRBD1 (5 bases). Germline V CDR1 and CDR2: MDHEN, SYDVKM. This CDR3 has 12 amino acids. The V gene lost 6 bases and the J gene lost 1 base, with 6 bases spanning the gap. The CDR3 protein is CASRDSNYGYTF. CDR3 bases: TGTGCCAGCAGAGACAGTAACTATGGCTACACCTTC.

The chain carries TRBV27 and TRBJ1-2; a weak D match, TRBD1 (6 bases). The CDR3 has 14 amino acids. V lost 1 base, J lost 8 bases, and 14 bases lay in between. From germline, CDR1 is MNHEY and CDR2 SMNVEV (reference sequence). CDR3 DNA sequence: TGTGCCAGCAGTTTATTTGGCAGGGGAAACGGCTACACCTTC. This sequence encodes CASSLFGRGNGYTF.

J is TRBJ2-5 and V is TRBV10-2, with 12 bases that match TRBD2. This CDR3 has 17 amino acids. The J segment lost 5 bases and the V segment lost 3 bases, leaving 10 bases of the junction unmatched. Germline assignment: CDR1 WSHSY and CDR2 SAAADI. The CDR3 is CASSDLAGGPSSETQYF. CDR3 DNA: TGCGCCAGCAGTGATCTAGCGGGAGGGCCCTCTTCGGAGACCCAGTACTTC.